The 9 T cell receptor beta chains below come from one sample, sequenced in a study of shared clonotypes between healthy human individuals. The method was immunoSEQ multiplex PCR; TCRdb's version includes in-frame clones alone and lacks a portion of them. Among around 1,000,000 clones listed, roughly 80% were seen once. The sequenced sample was memory CD4+ T cells from PBMCs. Indicated subset: CD45RA-negative fraction. All receptors come from a man in his late teens or twenties in good health. Some clones in this sample may be carry-over from other donors' samples.

The chain links TRBV5-1 to TRBJ2-6, with a tentative D call TRBD1 (6 bases). The CDR3 runs to 14 residues. Germline CDR1 reads SGHRS; CDR2 reads YFSETQ. Trimming shortened V by 5 bases and J by 4 bases, and 10 bases separated the two germline ends. The CDR3 DNA reads as TGCGCCAGCAGTCGACAGGAGGGGGCCAACGTCCTGACTTTC. It yields the protein CASSRQEGANVLTF.

A few counts support this clone. The rearrangement uses TRBV9 and TRBJ2-1, with 9 bases aligning to TRBD2. J lost 8 bases, V lost 3 bases, and 12 bases had no gene match. Germline V gene data show CDR1 as SGDLS and CDR2 as YYNGEE. CDR3 length equals 16 residues. CDR3 amino acids: CASSGGGGRANHEQFF. CDR3 in DNA: TGTGCCAGCAGCGGCGGTGGCGGGAGGGCCAACCATGAGCAGTTCTTC.

The rearrangement links TRBV27 to TRBJ1-1; perhaps TRBD1 as D (5 bases). Germline lookup yields CDR1 MNHEY and CDR2 SMNVEV (reference sequence). The CDR3 contains 15 residues. The ends were cut back, 4 bases at V and 4 bases at J, with 16 bases in the middle. CDR3 amino acids: CASSSLLGGGTEAFF. CDR3 in DNA: TGTGCCAGCAGTTCTCTCTTGGGGGGTGGCACTGAAGCTTTCTTT.

J is TRBJ2-6 and V is TRBV27; D is unresolved. Germline-derived CDR1 and CDR2 are MNHEY and SMNVEV (reference sequence). Deletions cut 6 bases from V and 1 base from J, with 19 bases between. CDR3 length: 18 amino acids. The CDR3 sequence: CASRRSSLSGSGANVLTF. The CDR3, as DNA: TGTGCCAGCAGACGCTCTTCCTTAAGTGGTTCTGGGGCCAACGTCCTGACTTTC.

This chain connects TRBV2 to TRBJ1-4; D possibly corresponds to TRBD1 (5 bases). The V gene lost 2 bases and the J gene lost 10 bases, with 17 bases spanning the gap. The CDR3 sequence is 15 residues long. The V gene's germline CDR1 is SNHLY and CDR2 FYNNEI. The CDR3 DNA reads TGTGCCAGCAGTGAACTCGGGCCCCTTGGGGGAAAACTGTTTTTT. Amino acids: CASSELGPLGGKLFF.

The gene calls are TRBV5-1 and TRBJ2-3; TRBD2 matches at 8 bases. CDR1 is SGHRS, CDR2 YFSETQ, per germline. V lost 3 bases, J lost 4 bases, and 4 bases stayed unmatched. The CDR3 is made up of 14 amino acids. CDR3 amino acids: CASSSGGTADTQYF. The CDR3 DNA reads as TGCGCCAGCAGCTCGGGAGGGACGGCAGATACGCAGTATTTT.

Concerning this clone itself: The junction departs from germline at one end; a sequencing error may be responsible. CDR3 sequence: CASSKGQGGNEKLFF. CDR3 coding DNA: TGTGCCAGCAGTAAAGGACAGGGGGGGAATGAGAAACTGTTTTTT. J is TRBJ1-4 and V is TRBV28; 10 bases match TRBD1. The germline gives CDR1 MDHEN, CDR2 SYDVKM. The CDR3 sequence is 15 residues long. The full variable domain, completed using reference TRBV28 and TRBJ1-4, is DVKVTQSSRYLVKRTGEKVFLECVQDMDHENMFWYRQDPGLGLRLIYFSYDVKMKEKGDIPEGYSVSREKKERFSLILESASTNQTSMYLCASSKGQGGNEKLFFGSGTQLSVL.

This clone was detected once. The chain uses TRBV2 and TRBJ1-2; D might be TRBD1 (6 bases). The CDR3 extends over 15 amino acids. The germline V gene encodes CDR1 SNHLY and CDR2 FYNNEI. V lost 6 bases and J lost 3, with 17 bases in between. The CDR3 loop is CASSVLPAGDYGYTF. The CDR3, as DNA: TGTGCCAGCAGCGTATTACCGGCAGGGGACTATGGCTACACCTTC.

About this clone: This sample includes further DNA sequences coding for the same CDR3. The chain couples TRBV6-5 to TRBJ2-1; TRBD2 aligns across 10 bases. The CDR3 covers 15 residues. CDR1 and CDR2 from the germline V gene are MNHEY and SVGAGI. Unmatched junction bases numbered 4, after V lost 6 bases and J lost 2 bases. The CDR3 loop is CASRVAGGPYNEQFF. CDR3 DNA sequence: TGTGCCAGCAGAGTAGCGGGAGGTCCCTACAATGAGCAGTTCTTC.